Below are 26 T cell receptor beta chains sequenced from a single sample in a study of T-cell memory formation after mild COVID-19 (dated by TCRdb to the early 2020s). Receptors were amplified or captured by 5' RACE. Reads for this sample came from an Illumina NovaSeq 6000. TCRdb applied fastp at Q25 and MiXCR to the public reads, then kept only in-frame beta chains. Each entry merges the rows of one CDR3 protein and shows their most common DNA and genes. This sample holds approximately 180,000 distinct CDR3 sequences; approximately 16% were observed only once. About 2.1% of the sample belongs to the ten largest clones. Sequenced sample: PBMCs or a T cell subset sorted from them (not recorded which). These receptors all come from an adult woman who had mild COVID-19 (a few samples of this study predate the infection). The sample titles of this study are shuffled in the database, so cell type and time point are left out; the donor was told from shared clones.

Only a few counts were recorded for this clonotype. The gene calls are TRBV4-3 and TRBJ2-7, with D possibly being TRBD2 (6 bases). Germline V gene lookup returns CDR1 LGHNA and CDR2 YSLEER. V lost 0 bases and J lost 2, with 11 bases in between. The CDR3 loop spans 15 amino acids. The CDR3 DNA reads TGCGCCAGCAGCCAAGATGTGCGGGGAACCTACGAGCAGTACTTC. This codes for CASSQDVRGTYEQYF.

This chain connects TRBV20-1 to TRBJ2-1; 9 bases line up with TRBD2. The germline V gene encodes CDR1 DFQATT and CDR2 SNEGSKA (reference sequence). The CDR3 consists of 17 residues. V lost 0 bases to trimming and J lost 3 bases; unmatched junction nucleotides: 9. The CDR3 region has the DNA TGCAGTGCTAGAGATCCTGCCCCGACTAGCGGCTACAATGAGCAGTTCTTC. Protein: CSARDPAPTSGYNEQFF.

This clonotype was picked up many times. The rearrangement joins TRBV5-1 to TRBJ2-5; 8 nucleotides align to TRBD1. J gave up 4 bases and V 1 base, and 6 bases lay outside the gene matches. CDR1 SGHRS and CDR2 YFSETQ come from the germline V gene. The CDR3 has 15 amino acids. The CDR3 sequence: CASSLSQGARETQYF. In DNA, the CDR3 is TGCGCCAGCAGCTTGAGCCAGGGGGCTAGAGAGACCCAGTACTTC.

This clonotype appeared a few times. This sequence joins TRBV12-3 or TRBV12-4 and TRBJ1-2; no firm D call. The CDR3 contains 11 residues. Trimming pared 5 bases from V and 2 bases from J, leaving 3 bases between. CDR3 DNA: TGTGCCAGCAGTAGGAACTATGGCTACACCTTC. It translates to CASSRNYGYTF.

J is TRBJ1-5 and V is TRBV18; no clear D gene. Trimming took off 6 bases at V and 2 bases at J, with 14 bases between the two ends. The CDR3 contains 15 residues. Germline assignment: CDR1 KGHSH and CDR2 LQKENI. As DNA, the CDR3 is TGTGCCAGCTCGAGCGGAATCCCTGGCAATCAGCCCCAGCATTTT. Residues: CASSSGIPGNQPQHF.

This clonotype was seen once. The chain's CDR3 is CSARVQRETDTQYF. The CDR3 DNA sequence: TGCAGTGCTAGGGTGCAAAGAGAGACAGATACGCAGTATTTT. The V gene is TRBV20-1, the J gene TRBJ2-3; D gene ambiguous. V was clipped by 3 bases and J by 3 bases, with 13 bases between them. This CDR3 region has 14 residues. Germline CDR1 and CDR2: DFQATT and SNEGSKA (reference sequence).

This clonotype was counted only a few times. The gene calls are TRBV4-3 and TRBJ2-1; TRBD1 aligns across 8 bases. Losses at the gene ends were 4 bases for V and 7 bases for J; bases not matched to a gene: 6. The CDR3 extends over 14 amino acids. The germline gives CDR1 LGHNA, CDR2 YSLEER. DNA for the CDR3: TGCGCCAGCAGCCGGGACAGGTCAGGGAATGAGCAGTTCTTC. Protein product: CASSRDRSGNEQFF.

This clonotype was counted many times. This chain connects TRBV30 to TRBJ1-1; no reliable D call. V lost 2 bases and J lost 1, with 11 bases in between. There are 14 residues in the CDR3. Germline V gene sequence: CDR1 GTSNPN, CDR2 SVGIG (reference sequence). The CDR3 spells CAWSSQTPNTEAFF. In DNA, the CDR3 is TGTGCCTGGAGTTCACAGACTCCGAACACTGAAGCTTTCTTT.

This clonotype was found a few times. The V gene is TRBV12-3 or TRBV12-4, the J gene TRBJ1-5; tentative D call: TRBD1 (5 bases). V lost 7 bases and J 3 bases, leaving 19 bases between the germline ends. The CDR3 sequence is 16 residues long. CDR3 loop: CASTPSMAGTNQPQHF. CDR3 DNA sequence: TGTGCCAGCACGCCTTCAATGGCAGGGACCAATCAGCCCCAGCATTTT.

This clonotype was picked up many times. This chain links TRBV30 with TRBJ2-1; no reliable D call. This CDR3 region has 13 residues. The germline V gene encodes CDR1 GTSNPN and CDR2 SVGIG (reference sequence). Trimming removed 4 bases from V and 9 bases from J, with 16 bases in between. The CDR3 spells CAWTPSASGEQFF. CDR3 coding DNA: TGTGCCTGGACCCCCAGCGCCAGTGGTGAGCAGTTCTTC.

The genes are TRBV7-9 and TRBJ1-1, with TRBD1 identical over 9 bases. Losses at the gene ends were 3 bases for V and 5 bases for J; bases not matched to a gene: 7. Germline-derived CDR1 and CDR2 are SEHNR and FQNEAQ (reference sequence). This CDR3 comprises 15 residues. The CDR3 region is CASSFMGQGGTEAFF. CDR3 nucleotides: TGTGCCAGCAGCTTTATGGGACAGGGAGGGACTGAAGCTTTCTTT.

This clonotype occurred a few times. The CDR3 sequence: CAWSAERGLNIQYF. As DNA, the CDR3 is TGTGCCTGGAGTGCTGAGCGGGGATTAAACATTCAGTACTTC. The chain has TRBV30 and TRBJ2-4; TRBD2 aligns across 7 bases. This CDR3 has 14 amino acids. V gave up 1 base and J gave up 6 bases; unmatched junction bases: 6. CDR1 is GTSNPN, CDR2 SVGIG, per germline (reference sequence).

DNA for the CDR3: TGTGCCAGCAGTGTGACAGTTTTCTCCATCGGGACGCAGTATTTT. This sequence encodes CASSVTVFSIGTQYF. V is TRBV25-1 and J is TRBJ2-3; D might be TRBD1 (5 bases). The CDR3 runs to 15 residues. Trimming took off 4 bases at V and 9 bases at J, with 20 bases between the two ends. Germline V gives CDR1 MGHDK, CDR2 SYGVNS.

This clonotype was observed a handful of times. V and J are TRBV5-1 and TRBJ2-7; TRBD1 matches 7 bases. Germline V lookup: CDR1 SGHRS, CDR2 YFSETQ. This CDR3 contains 14 residues. V shed 4 bases and J 3 bases; nucleotides not matched to a gene: 7. The CDR3 protein is CASSPSGQSYEQYF. The CDR3 region has the DNA TGCGCCAGCAGCCCCTCGGGACAGAGCTACGAGCAGTACTTC.

Here the CDR3 reads CSAAKGGSNQPQHF. CDR3 bases: TGCAGTGCGGCAAAGGGGGGTAGCAATCAGCCCCAGCATTTT. The chain joins TRBV20-1 to TRBJ1-5; D is perhaps TRBD1 (6 bases). CDR1 and CDR2 from the germline V gene are DFQATT and SNEGSKA (reference sequence). The length of the CDR3 is 14 residues. Trimming removed 6 bases at V and 0 bases at J, with 12 bases between.

This chain links TRBV5-4 with TRBJ2-3; 11 positions match TRBD2. From germline, CDR1 is SGHNT and CDR2 YYREEE (reference sequence). V was clipped by 4 bases and J by 4 bases; unmatched bases: 14. The CDR3 has 18 residues. Here the CDR3 DNA reads TGTGCCAGCAGCCGGCGGGGTAGCGGGAGGGCCGTAGCAGATACGCAGTATTTT. This sequence encodes CASSRRGSGRAVADTQYF.

The chain recombines TRBV7-6 with TRBJ2-5; D is ambiguous. CDR1 SGHVS and CDR2 FNYEAQ come from the germline V gene. Between the trimmed V and J ends, which lost 2 bases and 3 bases, there was a span of 13 bases. CDR3 size: 15 residues. CDR3 DNA: TGTGCCAGCAGCTTAAATCGGGCAGTCAAAGAGACCCAGTACTTC. It translates to CASSLNRAVKETQYF.

This clonotype came up a few times. V and J are TRBV7-8 and TRBJ2-5, with a possible D match to TRBD2 (5 bases). V was cut by 1 base and J by 5 bases, with 14 bases left in between. CDR3 size: 15 residues. Per the germline V gene, CDR1 is SGHVS and CDR2 is FQNEAQ. This CDR3 is CASSLGSGLGETQYF. CDR3 coding DNA: TGTGCCAGCAGCTTAGGGTCGGGATTGGGGGAGACCCAGTACTTC.

This chain links TRBV9 with TRBJ2-2; D may be TRBD2 (6 bases). The CDR3 covers 16 residues. The V end was cut by 3 bases, the J end by 1 base, with 13 bases between. Germline values: CDR1 SGDLS, CDR2 YYNGEE. The CDR3 DNA is TGTGCCAGCAGCGCCGTGGTGGGACTGAACACCGGGGAGCTGTTTTTT. It yields the protein CASSAVVGLNTGELFF.

V usage is TRBV20-1 and J usage is TRBJ2-5, with 7 positions matching TRBD2. The CDR3 extends over 16 amino acids. From germline, CDR1 is DFQATT and CDR2 SNEGSKA (reference sequence). The trim removed 2 bases at V and 5 bases at J, leaving 14 bases unmatched. In DNA, the CDR3 is TGCAGTGCTAGACCCCCGAGGGGCCTAGCGGAGGAGACCCAGTACTTC. Protein: CSARPPRGLAEETQYF.

The chain has TRBV10-3 and TRBJ2-7; D not resolved. The CDR3 is 11 residues long. Germline values: CDR1 ENHRY, CDR2 SYGVKD. The V end was cut by 8 bases, the J end by 3 bases, with 8 bases between. The CDR3 DNA sequence: TGTGCCATCGGAAGCCTCTACGAGCAGTACTTC. Translating it yields CAIGSLYEQYF.

This clonotype was seen only a few times. The V and J genes are TRBV20-1 and TRBJ1-1; TRBD1 is a possible D gene (6 bases). The CDR3 consists of 17 residues. Trimming removed 3 bases at V and 1 base at J, with 21 bases between. Germline CDR1 is DFQATT and CDR2 is SNEGSKA (reference sequence). In DNA form, the CDR3 reads TGCAGTGCTAGGGATGGACAGAAACATTTTACGAACACTGAAGCTTTCTTT. Protein product: CSARDGQKHFTNTEAFF.

The CDR3 bases are TGTGCCAGCAGCTCCACCCGGGCCGGGGAGCTGTTTTTT. It translates to CASSSTRAGELFF. J is TRBJ2-2 and V is TRBV7-2, with no clear D. This CDR3 is 13 amino acids long. The germline gives CDR1 SGHTA, CDR2 FQGNSA. The ends were cut back, 4 bases at V and 6 bases at J, with 9 bases in the middle.

This clonotype was observed a few times. The chain links TRBV20-1 to TRBJ1-2, with D possibly being TRBD1 (5 bases). The V gene's germline CDR1 is DFQATT and CDR2 SNEGSKA (reference sequence). Trimming stripped 6 bases from V and 4 bases from J, with 33 bases between. CDR3 length equals 19 residues. The CDR3 sequence: CSADQLSVGLLGAFYGYTF. The DNA for the CDR3 is TGCAGTGCCGACCAGCTATCAGTGGGCCTTCTTGGGGCCTTCTATGGCTACACCTTC.

This rearrangement joins TRBV7-9 to TRBJ1-5, with a possible D match to TRBD1 (5 bases). This CDR3 has 17 residues. The V gene's germline CDR1 is SEHNR and CDR2 FQNEAQ (reference sequence). Deletions cut 5 bases from V and 5 bases from J, with 22 bases between. CDR3 bases: TGTGCCAGCAGCCGGGGGGAGGGATTCATAGCCGATCAGCCCCAGCATTTT. Its translation: CASSRGEGFIADQPQHF.

The V gene is TRBV12-3 or TRBV12-4, the J gene TRBJ2-3, with D tentatively TRBD2 (6 bases). V lost 6 bases and J lost 7, with 11 bases in between. This CDR3 has 12 residues. In nucleotides, the CDR3 is TGTGCCAGCAGCCCTACTAGCAATACGCAGTATTTT. Amino acid sequence: CASSPTSNTQYF.